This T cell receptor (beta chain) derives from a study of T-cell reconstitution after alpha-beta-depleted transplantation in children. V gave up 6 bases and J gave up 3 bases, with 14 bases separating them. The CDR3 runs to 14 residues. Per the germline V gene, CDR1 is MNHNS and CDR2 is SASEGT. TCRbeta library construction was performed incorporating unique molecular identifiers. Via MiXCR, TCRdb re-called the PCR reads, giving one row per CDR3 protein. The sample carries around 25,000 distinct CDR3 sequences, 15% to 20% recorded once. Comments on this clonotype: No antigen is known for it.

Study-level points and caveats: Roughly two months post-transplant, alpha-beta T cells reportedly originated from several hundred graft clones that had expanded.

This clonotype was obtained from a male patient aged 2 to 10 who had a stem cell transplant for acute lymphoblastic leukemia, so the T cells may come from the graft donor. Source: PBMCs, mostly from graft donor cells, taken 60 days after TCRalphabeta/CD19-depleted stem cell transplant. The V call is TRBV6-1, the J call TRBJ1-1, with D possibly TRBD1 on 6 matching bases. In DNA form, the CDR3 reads TGTGCCAGCAGGGGGCGGGGGCGCGACACTGAAGCTTTCTTT. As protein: CASRGRGRDTEAFF.